Presented here are 32 T cell receptor beta chains from one specimen sequenced in a study of early T cells in non-severe SARS-CoV-2 infection. TCRdb recomputed calls from the 5' RACE reads with MiXCR, one row per CDR3 protein. The sample consists of under 50,000 distinct CDR3 sequences, 3.5% to 4.5% of them appearing once. The sequencing sample was made of whole blood. The receptors come from an adult who was a healthcare worker with PCR-confirmed SARS-CoV-2 infection or an uninfected control (not recorded which).

This clonotype was picked up many times. The rearrangement links TRBV5-4 to TRBJ2-5; a weak D match, TRBD2 (5 bases). Germline loops: CDR1 SGHNT, CDR2 YYREEE (reference sequence). The CDR3 sequence is 14 residues long. The V end lost 3 bases, the J end lost 2 bases, and 11 bases lay between the germline ends. The CDR3 nucleotides read TGTGCCAGCAGCTCCAGACTACTTCAAGAGACCCAGTACTTC. Amino acids: CASSSRLLQETQYF.

This clonotype was seen more than once but under ten times. This sequence joins TRBV10-3 and TRBJ2-3, with D tentatively TRBD1 or TRBD2 (6 bases each). The CDR3 covers 16 residues. Per the germline V gene, CDR1 is ENHRY and CDR2 is SYGVKD. V lost 1 base, J lost 5 bases, and 16 bases lay in between. The CDR3 DNA sequence: TGTGCCATCAGTGAGTTTGAGGGGGGCCGTGGAGATACGCAGTATTTT. It specifies CAISEFEGGRGDTQYF.

On this clonotype: One end of the junction does not line up with germline, which may come from a read error. The rearrangement uses TRBV6-5 and TRBJ2-1, with D unresolved. The germline V gene has CDR1 MNHEY and CDR2 SVGAGI. CDR3 length: 13 residues. The CDR3 DNA sequence: TGTGTCAGCAGTTTAATCAGTAGCAATGAGCAGTTCTTC. Translation gives CVSSLISSNEQFF.

This clonotype has a count of ten or more. This sequence joins TRBV28 and TRBJ1-3; 8 positions agree with TRBD1. Losses at the gene ends were 8 bases for V and 0 bases for J; bases not matched to a gene: 6. In germline, CDR1 is MDHEN, CDR2 SYDVKM. This CDR3 contains 15 residues. The CDR3: CASQGQVGSGNTIYF. As DNA, the CDR3 is TGTGCCAGCCAGGGACAGGTTGGCTCTGGAAACACCATATATTTT.

This clonotype was seen many times. This chain links TRBV6-5 with TRBJ1-2; D remains unclear. This CDR3 is built from 15 residues. The germline V and J ends were trimmed by 2 bases and 4 bases, with 14 bases remaining between them. Germline lookup yields CDR1 MNHEY and CDR2 SVGAGI. The CDR3 sequence: CASSYSGEASYGYTF. As DNA, the CDR3 is TGTGCCAGCAGTTACAGTGGGGAGGCTAGCTATGGCTACACCTTC.

This clonotype was recorded many times. This chain's CDR3 is CASSYPSGGHNEQFF. The CDR3 DNA sequence: TGTGCCAGCAGTTACCCTAGCGGAGGTCACAATGAGCAGTTCTTC. This rearrangement joins TRBV6-6 to TRBJ2-1, with 7 bases aligning to TRBD2. With V trimmed by 2 bases and J by 5 bases, 6 bases remained unmatched. Germline-derived CDR1 and CDR2 are MNHNY and SVGAGI (reference sequence). This CDR3 is 15 amino acids long.

This clonotype showed up many times. The J gene is TRBJ1-2, the V gene TRBV30; TRBD1 agrees at 8 bases. V lost 7 bases, J lost 5 bases, and 9 bases stayed unmatched. Germline V gene sequence: CDR1 GTSNPN, CDR2 SVGIG (reference sequence). This CDR3 is 13 amino acids long. CDR3 in amino acids: CASRQGNSYGYTF. The DNA of the CDR3 is TGTGCCTCTCGACAGGGGAACTCTTATGGCTACACCTTC.

This clonotype was picked up a small number of times. The CDR3 nucleotides read TGTGCCAGCAGCATAGGACAGGGTCAGCCCCAGCATTTT. Translating it yields CASSIGQGQPQHF. The chain has TRBV7-2 and TRBJ1-5; 8 nucleotides agree with TRBD1. Germline lookup yields CDR1 SGHTA and CDR2 FQGNSA. There are 13 residues in the CDR3. The ends lost 5 bases at V and 6 bases at J; junction bases unmatched: 3.

This clonotype has at least ten counts. In DNA, the CDR3 is TGCAGTGCTACAATGGGGGGGAACACCGGGGAGCTGTTTTTT. This translates into CSATMGGNTGELFF. The J gene is TRBJ2-2, the V gene TRBV20-1; the D gene is possibly TRBD2 (6 bases). Trimming removed 4 bases at V and 1 base at J, with 10 bases between. From germline, CDR1 is DFQATT and CDR2 SNEGSKA (reference sequence). The CDR3 loop spans 14 amino acids.

The sample holds many counts of this clonotype. The chain is built from TRBV7-8 and TRBJ2-7, with D unclear. The ends were cut back, 5 bases at V and 2 bases at J, with 10 bases in the middle. From germline, CDR1 is SGHVS and CDR2 FQNEAQ. CDR3 size: 13 residues. The CDR3 here is CASSPLDPYEQYF. The CDR3 DNA sequence: TGTGCCAGCAGCCCCTTAGACCCCTACGAGCAGTACTTC.

This clonotype was counted only a few times. V gene TRBV3-1 combines with J gene TRBJ1-1; D gene ambiguous. The CDR3 loop spans 15 amino acids. CDR1 and CDR2 from the germline V gene are LGHDT and YNNKEL (reference sequence). V gave up 6 bases and J gave up 4 bases, with 18 bases separating them. The DNA of the CDR3 is TGTGCCAGCAGGGGCGTTATAGGAGGGCTCACTGAAGCTTTCTTT. Its protein is CASRGVIGGLTEAFF.

The chain recombines TRBV11-3 with TRBJ2-1, with D uncertain. The CDR3 is 14 residues long. Germline V gene lookup returns CDR1 SGHNT and CDR2 YENEEA. V lost 1 base, J lost 7 bases, and 11 bases lay in between. Here the CDR3 DNA reads TGTGCCAGCAGCTTAGTGGTGCAAGTAAATGAGCAGTTCTTC. Protein sequence: CASSLVVQVNEQFF.

This clonotype was recorded a few times. The rearrangement joins TRBV6-1 to TRBJ1-1; D is ambiguous. Trimming took off 0 bases at V and 4 bases at J, with 12 bases between the two ends. The germline V gene encodes CDR1 MNHNS and CDR2 SASEGT. This CDR3 contains 15 residues. The DNA of the CDR3 is TGTGCCAGCAGTGAAGCTCTGGGATCCGTCACTGAAGCTTTCTTT. Protein product: CASSEALGSVTEAFF.

This clonotype has a count of ten or more. The chain carries TRBV7-2 and TRBJ2-5; the match to TRBD2 covers 13 bases. Losses at the gene ends were 1 base for V and 5 bases for J; bases not matched to a gene: 16. CDR1 and CDR2 (germline): SGHTA, FQGNSA. The CDR3 is 20 residues long. The CDR3 DNA is TGTGCCAGCAGCTTAGAGAGGGTCCAAGGACTAGCGGGAGCCCGGGAGACCCAGTACTTC. Its protein is CASSLERVQGLAGARETQYF.

This clonotype was detected ten times or more. The chain is built from TRBV11-2 and TRBJ2-1; D possibly uses TRBD1 or TRBD2 (6 bases each). Trimming removed 4 bases at V and 7 bases at J, with 17 bases between. Germline CDR1 reads SGHAT; CDR2 reads FQNNGV. The CDR3 covers 15 residues. CDR3 loop: CASSSRGGIRNEQFF. The CDR3 nucleotides are TGTGCCAGCAGCTCCAGGGGCGGGATTAGGAATGAGCAGTTCTTC.

This clonotype appeared a few times. The chain links TRBV7-2 to TRBJ2-5; D remains ambiguous. This CDR3 is built from 13 residues. The V end was cut by 5 bases, the J end by 1 base, with 8 bases between. Per germline, CDR1 SGHTA and CDR2 FQGNSA. The chain's CDR3 is CASSALAQETQYF. As DNA, the CDR3 is TGTGCCAGCAGCGCCCTTGCCCAAGAGACCCAGTACTTC. The full variable domain, its missing parts supplied by reference TRBV7-2 and TRBJ2-5, is GAGVSQSPSNKVTEKGKDVELRCDPISGHTALYWYRQSLGQGLEFLIYFQGNSAPDKSGLPSDRFSAERTGGSVSTLTIQRTQQEDSAVYLCASSALAQETQYFGPGTRLLVL.

This clonotype was recorded a few times. J is TRBJ1-2 and V is TRBV19; TRBD1 is a possible D gene (5 bases). The germline V and J ends were trimmed by 6 bases and 8 bases, with 22 bases remaining between them. This CDR3 has 15 residues. Looked up from germline, CDR1 is LNHDA and CDR2 is SQIVND (reference sequence). CDR3 bases: TGTGCCAGTAGCGGGACCCCAGGGAACCTTGCGGGCTACACCTTC. Amino acid sequence: CASSGTPGNLAGYTF. Complete variable domain (other parts from reference TRBV19 and TRBJ1-2): DGGITQSPKYLFRKEGQNVTLSCEQNLNHDAMYWYRQDPGQGLRLIYYSQIVNDFQKGDIAEGYSVSREKKESFPLTVTSAQKNPTAFYLCASSGTPGNLAGYTFGSGTRLTVV.

This clonotype was recorded at least ten times. The chain carries TRBV9 and TRBJ2-7, with 8 nucleotides matching TRBD2. The germline CDR1 and CDR2 sequences are SGDLS and YYNGEE. The CDR3 runs 12 residues. Unmatched junction bases numbered 2, after V lost 5 bases and J lost 4 bases. CDR3 protein: CASSGTSYEQYF. The DNA of the CDR3 is TGTGCCAGCAGTGGGACTAGTTACGAGCAGTACTTC.

This CDR3 is CASSRTRSTEAFF. In nucleotides, the CDR3 is TGTGCCAGCAGCCGAACCCGGAGCACTGAAGCTTTCTTT. The rearrangement uses TRBV7-2 and TRBJ1-1; D uncertain. CDR1 is SGHTA and CDR2 is FQGNSA in the germline V gene. There are 13 residues in the CDR3. The V and J ends lost 5 bases and 4 bases respectively, with 11 bases between them.

This clonotype was counted only a few times. The chain carries TRBV27 and TRBJ2-4; D not resolved. The CDR3 runs 14 residues. V was cut by 5 bases and J by 4 bases, with 12 bases left in between. CDR1 MNHEY and CDR2 SMNVEV come from the germline V gene (reference sequence). The CDR3 spells CASSPVVAKNIQYF. The CDR3 DNA reads as TGTGCCAGCAGTCCAGTCGTGGCGAAAAACATTCAGTACTTC.

In this sample, this clonotype turned up a few times. This chain connects TRBV25-1 to TRBJ1-6; tentative D call: TRBD1 (6 bases). The CDR3 is made up of 15 amino acids. Trimming removed 3 bases from V and 10 bases from J, with 16 bases in between. Germline CDR1 and CDR2: MGHDK and SYGVNS. CDR3 sequence: CASSDSDSPGSPLHF. In DNA form, the CDR3 reads TGTGCCAGCAGTGACTCGGACAGCCCAGGGTCACCCCTCCACTTT. Using reference TRBV25-1 and TRBJ1-6 for the parts outside the CDR3, the full variable domain is EADIYQTPRYLVIGTGKKITLECSQTMGHDKMYWYQQDPGMELHLIHYSYGVNSTEKGDLSSESTVSRIRTEHFPLTLESARPSHTSQYLCASSDSDSPGSPLHFGNGTRLTVT.

This clonotype has a count of ten or more. The V gene is TRBV7-9, the J gene TRBJ2-7; 7 bases agree with TRBD2. The V gene end was trimmed by 0 bases and the J gene end by 4 bases; junction bases not matched to a gene: 3. Germline V gene sequence: CDR1 SEHNR, CDR2 FQNEAQ (reference sequence). The CDR3 extends over 14 amino acids. DNA for the CDR3: TGTGCCAGCAGCTTAGCGCCTAGCGGTTACGAGCAGTACTTC. Translated, it gives CASSLAPSGYEQYF.

This clonotype was observed a few times. The gene calls are TRBV7-6 and TRBJ2-3; 7 nucleotides line up with TRBD1. The CDR3 spans 16 residues. CDR1 SGHVS and CDR2 FNYEAQ come from the germline V gene. V gave up 6 bases and J gave up 5 bases; unmatched junction bases: 14. Here the CDR3 DNA reads TGTGCCAGCAGATCAGCCTCGACAGGGAAGATAGATACGCAGTATTTT. Residues: CASRSASTGKIDTQYF.

This clonotype has at least ten counts. DNA of the CDR3: TGCGCCAGCAGCTTGGAGGTGACTCCCTACGAGCAGTACTTC. Amino acids: CASSLEVTPYEQYF. The chain joins TRBV5-1 to TRBJ2-7; unclear D gene. The CDR3 contains 14 residues. Trimming removed 0 bases from V and 2 bases from J, with 9 bases in between. CDR1 and CDR2 (germline): SGHRS, YFSETQ.

The rearrangement uses TRBV7-3 and TRBJ2-2; D uncertain. The CDR3 runs to 16 residues. The germline gives CDR1 SGHTA, CDR2 FQGTGA. Trimming removed 5 bases from V and 0 bases from J, with 13 bases in between. In DNA, the CDR3 is TGTGCCAGCAGCACCCGGGTGGTAGCGAACACCGGGGAGCTGTTTTTT. Its translation is CASSTRVVANTGELFF.

This clonotype came up many times. The V and J genes are TRBV11-2 and TRBJ2-7, with 12 positions matching TRBD2. J lost 4 bases, V lost 5 bases, and 6 bases had no gene match. CDR1 and CDR2 from the germline V gene are SGHAT and FQNNGV. The CDR3 runs to 15 residues. Written as DNA, the CDR3 is TGTGCCAGCAGCCTTGGACTAGCGGGGTTGTACGAGCAGTACTTC. The encoded protein is CASSLGLAGLYEQYF. Full variable domain (outside the CDR3, taken from reference TRBV11-2 and TRBJ2-7): EAGVAQSPRYKIIEKRQSVAFWCNPISGHATLYWYQQILGQGPKLLIQFQNNGVVDDSQLPKDRFSAERLKGVDSTLKIQPAKLEDSAVYLCASSLGLAGLYEQYFGPGTRLTVT.

This clonotype was recorded at least ten times. This chain links TRBV29-1 with TRBJ1-2, with TRBD1 matching over 8 bases. Germline CDR1 SQVTM, CDR2 ANQGSEA. V was clipped by 3 bases and J by 6 bases; unmatched bases: 3. CDR3 length: 12 amino acids. The CDR3 here is CSVDDRGHGYTF. The CDR3 DNA reads as TGCAGCGTTGATGACAGGGGACATGGCTACACCTTC.

This clonotype was seen at least ten times. V gene TRBV2 combines with J gene TRBJ2-7; D remains unclear. The CDR3 runs 13 residues. CDR1 and CDR2 from the germline V gene are SNHLY and FYNNEI. Trimming took off 1 base at V and 3 bases at J, with 7 bases between the two ends. In DNA, the CDR3 is TGTGCCAGCAGTGAAGGGCAGAACTACGAGCAGTACTTC. This translates into CASSEGQNYEQYF.

This clonotype showed up many times. The chain is built from TRBV18 and TRBJ1-2, with a weak D call TRBD1 (5 bases). Germline CDR1 KGHSH, CDR2 LQKENI. The CDR3 length is 13 residues. V lost 2 bases and J 6 bases, leaving 10 bases between the germline ends. CDR3 protein: CASSPGTEHGYTF. The CDR3 nucleotides read TGTGCCAGCTCACCAGGGACTGAGCATGGCTACACCTTC.

This clonotype occurred many times. The chain joins TRBV15 to TRBJ2-7, with D possibly matching TRBD2 (5 bases). The CDR3 is 15 amino acids. Looked up from germline, CDR1 is LNHNV and CDR2 is YYDKDF (reference sequence). The V end was cut by 3 bases, the J end by 5 bases, with 17 bases between. The CDR3 coding sequence is TGTGCCACCAGCAGCCCGGCAGACGGGATGGACGAGCAGTACTTC. This gives the protein CATSSPADGMDEQYF.

This clonotype occurred many times. The chain links TRBV7-2 to TRBJ2-1, with D tentatively TRBD2 (6 bases). The ends were cut back, 5 bases at V and 8 bases at J, with 16 bases in the middle. There are 14 residues in the CDR3. CDR1 and CDR2 from the germline V gene are SGHTA and FQGNSA. CDR3 sequence reads: CASSRGTASDEQFF. For the CDR3, the DNA is TGTGCCAGCAGCCGGGGGACCGCTTCGGATGAGCAGTTCTTC. Supplemented by reference TRBV7-2 and TRBJ2-1, the full variable domain reads GAGVSQSPSNKVTEKGKDVELRCDPISGHTALYWYRQSLGQGLEFLIYFQGNSAPDKSGLPSDRFSAERTGGSVSTLTIQRTQQEDSAVYLCASSRGTASDEQFFGPGTRLTVL.

This clonotype was seen many times. The chain couples TRBV5-1 to TRBJ2-3, with 10 positions matching TRBD2. The V segment lost 0 bases and the J segment 2 bases; nucleotides outside the gene matches: 9. The CDR3 extends over 18 amino acids. Per germline, CDR1 SGHRS and CDR2 YFSETQ. The CDR3 is CASSLAGPAGGTTDTQYF. In DNA, the CDR3 is TGCGCCAGCAGCTTGGCAGGCCCAGCGGGGGGGACCACAGATACGCAGTATTTT.